Below, 20 T cell receptor beta chains from the same sample are listed, as sequenced in a study of T cells after yellow fever vaccination. TCRdb processed the 5' RACE reads anew with MiXCR; each CDR3 protein has one entry. The data contain 600,000 to 750,000 distinct CDR3 sequences, about 12% of them singletons. The sample consisted of PBMCs, taken on the day of the yellow fever booster vaccination. These receptors all come from a man aged 25-45 years who received the YFV17D yellow fever vaccine.

J is TRBJ2-1 and V is TRBV19; 10 positions agree with TRBD1. The CDR3 sequence is 15 residues long. CDR1 LNHDA and CDR2 SQIVND come from the germline V gene (reference sequence). J was trimmed by 8 bases and V by 3 bases; bases with no gene match: 7. CDR3 sequence: CASSIKDRGFDEQFF. The CDR3 nucleotides are TGTGCCAGTAGTATTAAGGACAGGGGGTTTGATGAGCAGTTCTTC.

This clonotype was counted only a few times. This chain connects TRBV5-1 to TRBJ2-1; maybe TRBD2 (7 bases). V was pared by 4 bases and J by 7 bases, with 21 bases between. The CDR3 sequence is 16 residues long. The germline V gene has CDR1 SGHRS and CDR2 YFSETQ. CDR3 in amino acids: CASSGGAGRSRNEQFF. The CDR3, as DNA: TGCGCCAGCAGCGGGGGGGCGGGACGAAGCCGGAATGAGCAGTTCTTC.

The chain recombines TRBV7-2 with TRBJ2-2; 12 positions match TRBD2. Per the germline V gene, CDR1 is SGHTA and CDR2 is FQGNSA. The CDR3 runs 17 residues. V shed 5 bases, J shed 5 bases, and the junction held 9 bases outside the gene matches. The CDR3 nucleotides read TGTGCCAGCAGCATCCTAGCGGGAGGGCGACAAACCGGGGAGCTGTTTTTT. Its protein product is CASSILAGGRQTGELFF.

The chain uses TRBV28 and TRBJ2-2, with a tentative D call TRBD2 (6 bases). V lost 2 bases and J 5 bases, leaving 9 bases between the germline ends. The length of the CDR3 is 14 residues. CDR1 and CDR2 (germline): MDHEN, SYDVKM. Here the CDR3 reads CASSLPSVTGELFF. The CDR3 DNA reads TGTGCCAGCAGTTTACCTAGCGTGACCGGGGAGCTGTTTTTT.

This clonotype appeared many times. The rearrangement uses TRBV21-1 and TRBJ2-5. TRBV21-1 counts as a pseudogene. The CDR3 consists of 11 residues. The CDR3 sequence is CDERYLETQYF. The CDR3, as DNA: TGTGACGAAAGGTATCTCGAGACCCAGTACTTC.

V gene TRBV28 combines with J gene TRBJ2-3; D is undetermined. V shed 7 bases and J shed 0 bases, with 14 bases lying between them. Germline V CDR1 and CDR2: MDHEN, SYDVKM. This CDR3 comprises 15 residues. CDR3 residues: CASNRLSFSTDTQYF. DNA of the CDR3: TGTGCCAGCAACCGACTCAGTTTCAGCACAGATACGCAGTATTTT.

The chain has TRBV18 and TRBJ2-1; D is tentatively TRBD1 or TRBD2 (6 bases each). The CDR3 length is 16 residues. The germline V and J ends were trimmed by 3 bases and 0 bases, with 12 bases remaining between them. The germline V gene encodes CDR1 KGHSH and CDR2 LQKENI. The CDR3 DNA reads as TGTGCCAGCTCACCGGCGGGACATCGCTCCTACAATGAGCAGTTCTTC. Its protein product is CASSPAGHRSYNEQFF.

The sample holds a few counts of this clonotype. The chain recombines TRBV12-3 or TRBV12-4 with TRBJ2-2; a possible D gene is TRBD1 (6 bases). This CDR3 has 15 amino acids. V dropped 5 bases and J dropped 5 bases, with 15 bases sitting between them. The CDR3 DNA is TGTGCCAGCAGTCCTCACACAGGGAATACCGGGGAGCTGTTTTTT. It codes for CASSPHTGNTGELFF.

The CDR3 loop reads CSARRLAGVETQYF. As DNA, the CDR3 is TGCAGTGCTCGGAGACTAGCGGGAGTAGAGACCCAGTACTTC. The genes are TRBV20-1 and TRBJ2-5, with 12 bases aligning to TRBD2. Germline V lookup: CDR1 DFQATT, CDR2 SNEGSKA (reference sequence). J gave up 4 bases and V 5 bases, and 5 bases lay outside the gene matches. The CDR3 extends over 14 amino acids.

This chain links TRBV29-1 with TRBJ1-2, with D possibly being TRBD1 (5 bases). This CDR3 region has 12 residues. Germline CDR1 reads SQVTM; CDR2 reads ANQGSEA. V was pared by 7 bases and J by 7 bases, with 16 bases between. This chain's CDR3 is CSGGDLVAGYTF. The CDR3 DNA reads TGCAGCGGAGGGGACCTAGTAGCTGGCTACACCTTC.

The CDR3 reads CASSHLGANYGYTF. For the CDR3, the DNA is TGTGCCAGCAGCCATTTAGGGGCTAACTATGGCTACACCTTC. The chain employs TRBV4-2 and TRBJ1-2, with TRBD1 as a possible D gene (5 bases). This CDR3 is built from 14 residues. The V end was cut by 3 bases, the J end by 0 bases, with 8 bases between. Germline loops: CDR1 LGHNA, CDR2 YNFKEQ.

This clonotype was seen a few times. CDR3 DNA: TGCAGTGCTGGGAAGACATGGAGTAATGAGCAGTTCTTC. Translated: CSAGKTWSNEQFF. The V and J genes are TRBV20-1 and TRBJ2-1, with D unresolved. This CDR3 region has 13 residues. Per germline, CDR1 DFQATT and CDR2 SNEGSKA (reference sequence). The V end lost 5 bases, the J end lost 7 bases, and 15 bases lay between the germline ends.

The rearrangement links TRBV9 to TRBJ2-1, with 12 bases lining up with TRBD2. J was trimmed by 3 bases and V by 3 bases; bases with no gene match: 7. Germline assignment: CDR1 SGDLS and CDR2 YYNGEE. The CDR3 covers 17 residues. The CDR3 spells CASSDPLAGGIYNEQFF. CDR3 DNA: TGTGCCAGCAGCGACCCCCTAGCGGGAGGGATCTACAATGAGCAGTTCTTC.

CDR3 DNA: TGCAGCGTTGATCGGCGGGAAGCCCCAGGGGATGCGAACACCGGGGAGCTGTTTTTT. This translates into CSVDRREAPGDANTGELFF. The genes are TRBV29-1 and TRBJ2-2; either TRBD1 or TRBD2 may supply D (6 bases each). There are 19 residues in the CDR3. Germline-derived CDR1 and CDR2 are SQVTM and ANQGSEA. The V end was cut by 3 bases, the J end by 0 bases, with 23 bases between.

This clonotype was found a few times. The rearrangement joins TRBV5-1 to TRBJ2-1; 10 bases line up with TRBD2. The V and J ends lost 1 base and 4 bases, in that order; junction bases with no gene match: 8. The CDR3 contains 17 residues. Germline V gene lookup returns CDR1 SGHRS and CDR2 YFSETQ. The CDR3 bases are TGCGCCAGCAGCTTGTCTCCTGGGACTAGCGAGTACAATGAGCAGTTCTTC. Protein product: CASSLSPGTSEYNEQFF.

V is TRBV12-3 or TRBV12-4 and J is TRBJ2-7; perhaps D is TRBD1 or TRBD2 (5 bases each). V was trimmed by 6 bases and J by 0 bases, leaving 12 bases between them. This CDR3 has 14 residues. CDR3 sequence reads: CASRESGTSYEQYF. DNA of the CDR3: TGTGCCAGCAGGGAGTCAGGGACCTCCTACGAGCAGTACTTC.

The chain carries TRBV29-1 and TRBJ1-4; 12 bases line up with TRBD1. The V gene end was trimmed by 0 bases and the J gene end by 6 bases; junction bases not matched to a gene: 2. Germline loops: CDR1 SQVTM, CDR2 ANQGSEA. The CDR3 runs 15 residues. As DNA, the CDR3 is TGCAGCGTTGAAGAGAGGGACAGGGGGCATGAAAAACTGTTTTTT. Protein: CSVEERDRGHEKLFF.

The CDR3 region has the DNA TGTGCCAGCAGCTTGTTGACAGGGAGCGGCAAGACCCAGTACTTC. Its protein is CASSLLTGSGKTQYF. This chain uses TRBV5-6 with TRBJ2-5; 7 bases match TRBD1. V shed 1 base and J 6 bases; nucleotides not matched to a gene: 9. Germline V gene lookup returns CDR1 SGHDT and CDR2 YYEEEE. CDR3 length: 15 residues.

This clonotype has more than one count but fewer than ten. The V call is TRBV25-1, the J call TRBJ2-3; no definite D call. Germline V CDR1 and CDR2: MGHDK, SYGVNS. The CDR3 extends over 11 amino acids. V was trimmed by 4 bases and J by 4 bases, leaving 3 bases between them. The CDR3 reads CASSVSDTQYF. The CDR3 region has the DNA TGTGCCAGCAGTGTTTCAGATACGCAGTATTTT.

The chain joins TRBV6-1 to TRBJ1-5; tentative D call: TRBD1 (5 bases). The CDR3 sequence is 14 residues long. Germline values: CDR1 MNHNS, CDR2 SASEGT. The V and J ends lost 8 bases and 3 bases respectively, with 14 bases between them. In DNA form, the CDR3 reads TGTGCCAGCCCGGGGCCGGGAGTCAATCAGCCCCAGCATTTT. It codes for CASPGPGVNQPQHF.